This passage covers 5 T cell receptor beta chains from one sample sequenced in a study of Graves' ophthalmopathy and Graves' hyperthyroidism. Amplified TCR beta CDR3 regions were obtained using RNA transcripts as template. HTBI-primed first-round RT-PCR preceded second-round multiplex PCR. TCRdb passed the multiplex PCR reads through MiXCR, listing each CDR3 protein once. The sample holds about 240,000 distinct CDR3 sequences, 45% seen once. Sequenced sample: peripheral blood. Receptors were obtained from an adult man with Graves' ophthalmopathy.

CDR3: CATSRDLDLGQRYGYTF. The CDR3 bases are TGTGCCACCAGCAGAGATCTGGATTTAGGACAAAGATATGGCTACACCTTC. V and J are TRBV15 and TRBJ1-2; TRBD1 might be the D (5 bases). Trimming took 0 bases from V and 5 from J, leaving 19 bases between them. The CDR3 length is 17 residues. Germline V CDR1 and CDR2: LNHNV, YYDKDF (reference sequence).

This sequence joins TRBV7-2 and TRBJ1-2; D might be TRBD1 (5 bases). V was cut by 0 bases and J by 4 bases, with 9 bases left in between. The CDR3 totals 14 residues. CDR1 and CDR2 from the germline V gene are SGHTA and FQGNSA. The chain's CDR3 is CASSLAPQGYGYTF. The CDR3, as DNA: TGTGCCAGCAGCTTAGCGCCCCAGGGCTATGGCTACACCTTC. The complete variable domain, with remaining parts taken from reference TRBV7-2 and TRBJ1-2, reads GAGVSQSPSNKVTEKGKDVELRCDPISGHTALYWYRQSLGQGLEFLIYFQGNSAPDKSGLPSDRFSAERTGGSVSTLTIQRTQQEDSAVYLCASSLAPQGYGYTFGSGTRLTVV.

This chain links TRBV7-3 with TRBJ1-3; weak D call: TRBD1 (5 bases). Per the germline V gene, CDR1 is SGHTA and CDR2 is FQGTGA. Between the trimmed V and J ends, which lost 2 bases and 7 bases, there was a span of 9 bases. This CDR3 spans 13 amino acids. The CDR3 bases are TGTGCCAGCAGCTTAGACAGTACGAACACCATATATTTT. Its protein product is CASSLDSTNTIYF.

This clonotype appeared a few times. V usage is TRBV20-1 and J usage is TRBJ1-6; D is possibly TRBD1 (5 bases). Trimming shortened V by 4 bases and J by 7 bases, and 8 bases separated the two germline ends. The CDR3 spans 12 residues. Germline values: CDR1 DFQATT, CDR2 SNEGSKA (reference sequence). DNA for the CDR3: TGCAGTGCTACAGGGCCGAATTCACCCCTCCACTTT. It encodes CSATGPNSPLHF.

This clonotype was counted a few times. The V gene is TRBV12-3 or TRBV12-4, the J gene TRBJ2-7, with 11 bases that match TRBD2. The CDR3 length is 12 residues. The ends lost 5 bases at V and 7 bases at J; junction bases unmatched: 1. CDR3 in amino acids: CASSRLAGEQYF. The CDR3 nucleotides read TGTGCCAGCAGTCGACTAGCGGGAGAGCAGTACTTC.